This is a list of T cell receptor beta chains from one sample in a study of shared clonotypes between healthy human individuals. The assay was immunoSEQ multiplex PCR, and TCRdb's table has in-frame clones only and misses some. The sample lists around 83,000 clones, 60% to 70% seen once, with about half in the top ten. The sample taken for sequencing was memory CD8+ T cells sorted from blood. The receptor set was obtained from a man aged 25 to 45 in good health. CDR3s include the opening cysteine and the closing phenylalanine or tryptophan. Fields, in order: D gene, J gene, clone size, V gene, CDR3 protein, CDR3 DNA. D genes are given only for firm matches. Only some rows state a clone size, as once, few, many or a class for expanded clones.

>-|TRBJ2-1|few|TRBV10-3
CAISGGTTGTPKGARDNEQFF
TGTGCCATCAGTGGAGGTACCACCGGGACTCCGAAGGGGGCTCGAGACAATGAGCAGTTCTTC
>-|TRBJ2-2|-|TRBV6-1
CASSVEGGGTGELFF
TGTGCCAGCAGTGTCGAGGGAGGAGGCACCGGGGAGCTGTTTTTT
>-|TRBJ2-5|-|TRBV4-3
CASSARGVQETQYF
TGCGCCAGCAGCGCACGAGGGGTACAAGAGACCCAGTACTTC
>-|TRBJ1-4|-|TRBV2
CASSDLSSSNEKLFF
TGTGCCAGCAGTGATCTTTCCAGCTCTAATGAAAAACTGTTTTTT
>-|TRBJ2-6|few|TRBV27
CASITGISGANVLTF
TGTGCCAGCATTACAGGTATCTCTGGGGCCAACGTCCTGACTTTC
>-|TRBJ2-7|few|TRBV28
CASASGDAQYF
TGTGCCAGCGCCTCGGGGGACGCTCAGTACTTC
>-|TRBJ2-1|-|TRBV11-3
CASSGRDRLGYNEQFF
TGTGCCAGCAGCGGGAGGGACAGGTTGGGCTACAATGAGCAGTTCTTC
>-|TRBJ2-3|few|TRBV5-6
CASSLGAGSADTQYF
TGTGCCAGCAGCTTGGGTGCAGGGTCGGCAGATACGCAGTATTTT
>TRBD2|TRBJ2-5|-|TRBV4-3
CASSQDGRAEETQYF
TGCGCCAGCAGCCAAGATGGGAGGGCAGAGGAGACCCAGTACTTC
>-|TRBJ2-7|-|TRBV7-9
CASSRDVSYEQYF
TGTGCCAGCAGCCGGGACGTTTCCTACGAGCAGTACTTC
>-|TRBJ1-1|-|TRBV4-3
CASSQGQGWRTEAFF
TGCGCCAGCAGCCAAGGGCAGGGCTGGCGGACTGAAGCTTTCTTT
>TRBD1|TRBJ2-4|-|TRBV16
CASSQPWFRRGQAKNIQYF
TGTGCCAGCAGCCAACCTTGGTTCCGCAGGGGGCAGGCCAAAAACATTCAGTACTTC
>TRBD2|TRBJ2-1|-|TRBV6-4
CASSDRTSGYNEQFF
TGTGCCAGCAGTGACAGAACTAGCGGCTACAATGAGCAGTTCTTC
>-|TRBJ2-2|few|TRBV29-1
CSGGPITGELFF
TGCAGCGGGGGACCGATAACCGGGGAGCTGTTTTTT
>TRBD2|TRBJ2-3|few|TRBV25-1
CASRGTTGGSTDTQYF
TGTGCCAGCCGGGGGACTACGGGAGGAAGCACAGATACGCAGTATTTT